This T cell receptor (beta chain) was captured in a study of T cells in Graves' hyperthyroidism and ophthalmopathy. Absent ophthalmopathy progression within 18 months defined stable Graves' hyperthyroidism. PBMCs were obtained from over 8.5 ml fresh peripheral blood. This clonotype was observed at least ten times. Its specificity is unknown. Amplification yielded TCR beta CDR3 regions, with RNA transcripts as the source. During a first-round RT-PCR of the TCR CDR3, the HTBI primer set was used. TCRdb used MiXCR to reprocess the multiplex PCR reads, holding one entry per CDR3 protein. The sample records approximately 430,000 distinct CDR3 sequences, less than 20% being singletons. The CDR3 runs 16 residues. Germline V lookup: CDR1 SGHNT, CDR2 YYREEE (reference sequence). With 2 bases clipped from V and 4 bases from J, the junction kept 10 bases outside the gene matches. The study, taken as a whole, reports: Onset of ophthalmopathy came a median roughly 6 months after the model predicted it.

This receptor was identified in a woman younger than 35 with Graves' hyperthyroidism. Material for sequencing was blood. The V call is TRBV5-4, the J call TRBJ1-2; TRBD1 agrees at 8 bases. In nucleotides, the CDR3 is TGTGCCAGCAGCTTTCAGGGGGCTACCCCCCTCTATGGCTACACCTTC. It translates to CASSFQGATPLYGYTF.